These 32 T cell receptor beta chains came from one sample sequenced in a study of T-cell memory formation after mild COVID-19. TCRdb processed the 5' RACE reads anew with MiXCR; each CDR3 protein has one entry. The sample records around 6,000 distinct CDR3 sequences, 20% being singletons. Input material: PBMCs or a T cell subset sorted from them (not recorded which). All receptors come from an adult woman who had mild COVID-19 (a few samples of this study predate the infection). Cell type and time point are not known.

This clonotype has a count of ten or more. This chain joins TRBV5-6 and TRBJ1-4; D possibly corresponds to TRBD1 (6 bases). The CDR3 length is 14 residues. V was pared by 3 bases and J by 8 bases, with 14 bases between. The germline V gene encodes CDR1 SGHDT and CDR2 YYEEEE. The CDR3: CASSYTGSREKLFF. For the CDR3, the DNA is TGTGCCAGCAGCTACACAGGGTCTCGCGAAAAACTGTTTTTT.

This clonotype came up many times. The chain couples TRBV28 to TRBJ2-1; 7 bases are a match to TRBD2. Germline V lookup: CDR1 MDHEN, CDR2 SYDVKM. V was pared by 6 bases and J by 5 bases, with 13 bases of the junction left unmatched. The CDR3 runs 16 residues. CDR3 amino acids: CASSPFSWGGDNEQFF. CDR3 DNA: TGTGCCAGCAGCCCCTTCTCCTGGGGGGGGGACAATGAGCAGTTCTTC.

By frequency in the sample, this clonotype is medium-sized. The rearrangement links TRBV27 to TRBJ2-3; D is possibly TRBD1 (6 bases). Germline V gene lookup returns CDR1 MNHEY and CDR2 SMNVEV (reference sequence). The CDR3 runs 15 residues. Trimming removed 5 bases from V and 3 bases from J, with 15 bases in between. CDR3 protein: CASSPYRESTDTQYF. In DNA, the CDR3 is TGTGCCAGCAGTCCGTACAGGGAATCGACAGATACGCAGTATTTT.

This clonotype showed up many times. As DNA, the CDR3 is TGTGCCAGCAGCTTCTTTACTAGCGTGGGTAGGACAGATACGCAGTATTTT. Translating gives CASSFFTSVGRTDTQYF. The V call is TRBV13, the J call TRBJ2-3; 7 bases fit TRBD2. There are 17 residues in the CDR3. V shed 3 bases, J shed 3 bases, and the junction held 12 bases outside the gene matches. Germline V gene sequence: CDR1 PRHDT, CDR2 FYEKMQ (reference sequence). The full variable domain, in which reference TRBV13 and TRBJ2-3 provide the parts outside the CDR3, is AAGVIQSPRHLIKEKRETATLKCYPIPRHDTVYWYQQGPGQDPQFLISFYEKMQSDKGSIPDRFSAQQFSDYHSELNMSSLELGDSALYFCASSFFTSVGRTDTQYFGPGTRLTVL.

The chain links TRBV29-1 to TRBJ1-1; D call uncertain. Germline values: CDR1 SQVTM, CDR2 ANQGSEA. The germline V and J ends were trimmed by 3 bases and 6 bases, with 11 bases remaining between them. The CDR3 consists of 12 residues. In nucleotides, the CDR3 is TGCAGCGTTGATGCGGGCAACGCTGAAGCTTTCTTT. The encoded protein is CSVDAGNAEAFF. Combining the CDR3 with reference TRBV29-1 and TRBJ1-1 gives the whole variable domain SAVISQKPSRDICQRGTSLTIQCQVDSQVTMMFWYRQQPGQSLTLIATANQGSEATYESGFVIDKFPISRPNLTFSTLTVSNMSPEDSSIYLCSVDAGNAEAFFGQGTRLTVV.

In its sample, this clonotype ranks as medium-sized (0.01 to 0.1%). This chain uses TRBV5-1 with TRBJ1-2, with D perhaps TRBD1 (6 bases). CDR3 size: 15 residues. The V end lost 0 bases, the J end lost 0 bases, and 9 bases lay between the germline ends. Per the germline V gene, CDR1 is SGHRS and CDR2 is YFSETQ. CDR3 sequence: CASSLGRGPNYGYTF. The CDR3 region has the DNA TGCGCCAGCAGCTTGGGCAGGGGCCCTAACTATGGCTACACCTTC.

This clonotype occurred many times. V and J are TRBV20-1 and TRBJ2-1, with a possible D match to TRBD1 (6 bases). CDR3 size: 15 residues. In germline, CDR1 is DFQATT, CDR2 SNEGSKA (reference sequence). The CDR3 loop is CSQRRYRVDHNEQFF. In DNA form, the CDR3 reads TGCAGCCAAAGGAGGTACAGGGTCGATCACAATGAGCAGTTCTTC.

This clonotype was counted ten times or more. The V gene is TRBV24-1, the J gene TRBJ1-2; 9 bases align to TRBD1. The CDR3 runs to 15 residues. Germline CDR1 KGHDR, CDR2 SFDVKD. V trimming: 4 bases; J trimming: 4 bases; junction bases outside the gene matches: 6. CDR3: CATSETGTGSYGYTF. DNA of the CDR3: TGTGCCACCAGTGAAACCGGGACAGGGTCCTATGGCTACACCTTC.

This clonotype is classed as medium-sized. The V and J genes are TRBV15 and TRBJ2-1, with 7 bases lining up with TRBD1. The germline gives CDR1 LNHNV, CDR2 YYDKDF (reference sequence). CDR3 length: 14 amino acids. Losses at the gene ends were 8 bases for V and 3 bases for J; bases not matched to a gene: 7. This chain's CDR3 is CATADRVNYNEQFF. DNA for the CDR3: TGTGCCACCGCTGACAGGGTCAACTACAATGAGCAGTTCTTC.

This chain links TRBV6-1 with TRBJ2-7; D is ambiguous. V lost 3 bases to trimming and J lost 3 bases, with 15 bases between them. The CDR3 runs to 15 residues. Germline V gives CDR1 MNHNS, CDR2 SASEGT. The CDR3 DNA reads TGTGCCAGCAGTGAGGAAGGCTCGCCCTACTACGAGCAGTACTTC. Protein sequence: CASSEEGSPYYEQYF.

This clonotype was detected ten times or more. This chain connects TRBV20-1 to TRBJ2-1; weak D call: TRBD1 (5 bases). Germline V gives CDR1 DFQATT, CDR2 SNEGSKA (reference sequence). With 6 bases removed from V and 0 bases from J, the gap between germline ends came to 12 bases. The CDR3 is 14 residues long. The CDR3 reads CSALGASSYNEQFF. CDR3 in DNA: TGCAGTGCCCTAGGGGCAAGCTCCTACAATGAGCAGTTCTTC.

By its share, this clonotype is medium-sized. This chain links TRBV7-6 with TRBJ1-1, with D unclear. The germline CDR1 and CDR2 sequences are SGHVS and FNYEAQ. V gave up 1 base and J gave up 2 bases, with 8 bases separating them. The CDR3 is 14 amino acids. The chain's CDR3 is CASSLVADNTEAFF. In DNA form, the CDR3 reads TGTGCCAGCAGCTTAGTAGCGGATAACACTGAAGCTTTCTTT.

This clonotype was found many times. The CDR3 region is CSATHYRQPDNEQFF. The DNA for the CDR3 is TGCAGTGCTACCCACTACCGACAGCCCGACAATGAGCAGTTCTTC. The gene calls are TRBV20-1 and TRBJ2-1; perhaps TRBD1 as D (5 bases). Per the germline V gene, CDR1 is DFQATT and CDR2 is SNEGSKA (reference sequence). This CDR3 region has 15 residues. Trimming took off 4 bases at V and 5 bases at J, with 18 bases between the two ends.

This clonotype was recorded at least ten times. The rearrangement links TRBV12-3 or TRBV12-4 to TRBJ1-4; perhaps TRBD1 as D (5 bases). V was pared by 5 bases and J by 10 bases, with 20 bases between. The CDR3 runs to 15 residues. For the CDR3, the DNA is TGTGCCAGCAGTCTGGGGGGACTACTTGAAGGAAAACTGTTTTTT. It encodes CASSLGGLLEGKLFF.

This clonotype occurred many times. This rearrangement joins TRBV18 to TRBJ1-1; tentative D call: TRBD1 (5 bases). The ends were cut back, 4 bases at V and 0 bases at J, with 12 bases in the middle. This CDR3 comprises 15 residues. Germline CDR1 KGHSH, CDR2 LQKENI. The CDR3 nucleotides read TGTGCCAGCTCACGGTCCGGGACGGTGAACACTGAAGCTTTCTTT. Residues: CASSRSGTVNTEAFF.

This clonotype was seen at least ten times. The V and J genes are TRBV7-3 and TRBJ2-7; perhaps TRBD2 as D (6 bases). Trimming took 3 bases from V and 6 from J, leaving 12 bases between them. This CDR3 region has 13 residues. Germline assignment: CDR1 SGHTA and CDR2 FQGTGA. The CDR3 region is CASSLTSLGEQYF. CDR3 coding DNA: TGTGCCAGCAGCTTGACTAGTCTAGGCGAGCAGTACTTC.

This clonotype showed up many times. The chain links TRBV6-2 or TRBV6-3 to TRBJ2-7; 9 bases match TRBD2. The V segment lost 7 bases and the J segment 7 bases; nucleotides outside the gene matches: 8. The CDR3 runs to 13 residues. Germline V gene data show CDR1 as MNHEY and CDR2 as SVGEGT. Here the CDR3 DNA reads TGTGCCAGCACAAGCGGGGGGCACCGGGAGCAGTACTTC. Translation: CASTSGGHREQYF.

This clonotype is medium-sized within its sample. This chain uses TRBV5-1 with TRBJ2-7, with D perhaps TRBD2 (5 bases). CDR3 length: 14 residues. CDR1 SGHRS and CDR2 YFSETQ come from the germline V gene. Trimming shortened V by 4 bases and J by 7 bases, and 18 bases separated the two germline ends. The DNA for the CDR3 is TGCGCCAGCAGCCCGCGGCCGGAACGGGGAGAGCAGTACTTC. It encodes CASSPRPERGEQYF.

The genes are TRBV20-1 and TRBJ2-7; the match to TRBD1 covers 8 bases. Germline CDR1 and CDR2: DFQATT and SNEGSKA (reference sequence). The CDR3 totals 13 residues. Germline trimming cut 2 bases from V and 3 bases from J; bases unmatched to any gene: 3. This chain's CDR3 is CSARHTGGYEQYF. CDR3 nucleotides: TGCAGTGCTAGACATACAGGGGGCTACGAGCAGTACTTC.

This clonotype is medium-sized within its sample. In DNA, the CDR3 is TGTGCCAGCAGCTTAGGAGCGGGTTTCGAAAACATTCAGTACTTC. Amino acid sequence: CASSLGAGFENIQYF. This sequence joins TRBV7-6 and TRBJ2-4, with D possibly being TRBD2 (6 bases). V dropped 1 base and J dropped 5 bases, with 12 bases sitting between them. In germline, CDR1 is SGHVS, CDR2 FNYEAQ. CDR3 size: 15 residues.

In DNA form, the CDR3 reads TGTGCCAGCAGCCAAGCGTTAGGGACGACGAGGGGCTACACCTTC. Its protein product is CASSQALGTTRGYTF. The chain couples TRBV4-2 to TRBJ1-2; maybe TRBD1 (5 bases). Germline assignment: CDR1 LGHNA and CDR2 YNFKEQ. V lost 1 base to trimming and J lost 8 bases, with 17 bases between them. This CDR3 comprises 15 residues.

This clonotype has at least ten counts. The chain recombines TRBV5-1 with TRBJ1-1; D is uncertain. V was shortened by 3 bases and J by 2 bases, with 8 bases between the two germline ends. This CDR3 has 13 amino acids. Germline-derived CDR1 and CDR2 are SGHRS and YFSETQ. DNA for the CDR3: TGCGCCAGCAGCTCCGGGGTAAACACTGAAGCTTTCTTT. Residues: CASSSGVNTEAFF. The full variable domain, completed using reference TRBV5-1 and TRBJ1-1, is KAGVTQTPRYLIKTRGQQVTLSCSPISGHRSVSWYQQTPGQGLQFLFEYFSETQRNKGNFPGRFSGRQFSNSRSEMNVSTLELGDSALYLCASSSGVNTEAFFGQGTRLTVV.

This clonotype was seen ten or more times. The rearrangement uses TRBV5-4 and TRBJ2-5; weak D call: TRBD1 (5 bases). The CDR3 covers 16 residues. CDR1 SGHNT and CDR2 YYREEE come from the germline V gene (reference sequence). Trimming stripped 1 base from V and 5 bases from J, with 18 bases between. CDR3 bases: TGTGCCAGCAGCTTGAGACTGCAGGGTCCAAGTGAGACCCAGTACTTC. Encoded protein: CASSLRLQGPSETQYF.

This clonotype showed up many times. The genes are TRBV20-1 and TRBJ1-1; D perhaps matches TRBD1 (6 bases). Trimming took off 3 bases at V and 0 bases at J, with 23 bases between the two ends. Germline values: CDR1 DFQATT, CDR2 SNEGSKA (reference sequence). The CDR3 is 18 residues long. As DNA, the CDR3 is TGCAGTGCTAGGGGGTACAACAGGGAGCTCTTCATGAACACTGAAGCTTTCTTT. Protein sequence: CSARGYNRELFMNTEAFF.

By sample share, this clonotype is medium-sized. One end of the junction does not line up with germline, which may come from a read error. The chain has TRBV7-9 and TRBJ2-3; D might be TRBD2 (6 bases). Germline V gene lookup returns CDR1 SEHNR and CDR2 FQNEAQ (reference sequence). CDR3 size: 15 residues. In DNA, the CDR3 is TGTGCCATCAGCCCCCGGGACTTGAACACAGATACGCAGTATTTT. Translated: CAISPRDLNTDTQYF.

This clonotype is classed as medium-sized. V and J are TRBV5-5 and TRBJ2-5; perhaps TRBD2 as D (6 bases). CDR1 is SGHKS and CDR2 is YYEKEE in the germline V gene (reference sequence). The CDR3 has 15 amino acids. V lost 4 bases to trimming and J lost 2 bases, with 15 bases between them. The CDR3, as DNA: TGTGCCAGCAGCCCCGGAGGGGTTCTGCAAGAGACCCAGTACTTC. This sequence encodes CASSPGGVLQETQYF.

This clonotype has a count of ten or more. The CDR3 loop reads CASSLSGQGAGNEQFF. CDR3 coding DNA: TGTGCCAGCAGCTTGTCCGGACAGGGGGCGGGCAATGAGCAGTTCTTC. This rearrangement joins TRBV5-5 to TRBJ2-1, with 11 positions matching TRBD1. Germline V lookup: CDR1 SGHKS, CDR2 YYEKEE (reference sequence). The length of the CDR3 is 16 residues. Trimming cost V 1 base and J 6 bases; bases outside gene matches: 6.

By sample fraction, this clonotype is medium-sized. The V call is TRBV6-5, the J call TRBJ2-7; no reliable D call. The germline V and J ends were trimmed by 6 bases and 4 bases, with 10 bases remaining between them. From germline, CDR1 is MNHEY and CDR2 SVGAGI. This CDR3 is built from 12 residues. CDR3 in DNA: TGTGCCAGCAGCCCCCGGGCATACGAGCAGTACTTC. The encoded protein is CASSPRAYEQYF.

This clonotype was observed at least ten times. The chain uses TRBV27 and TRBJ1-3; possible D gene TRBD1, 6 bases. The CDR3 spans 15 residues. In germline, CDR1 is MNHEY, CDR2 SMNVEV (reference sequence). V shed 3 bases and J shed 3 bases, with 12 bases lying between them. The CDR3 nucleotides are TGTGCCAGCAGTTTTCAGGGGTCTAGTGGAAACACCATATATTTT. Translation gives CASSFQGSSGNTIYF.

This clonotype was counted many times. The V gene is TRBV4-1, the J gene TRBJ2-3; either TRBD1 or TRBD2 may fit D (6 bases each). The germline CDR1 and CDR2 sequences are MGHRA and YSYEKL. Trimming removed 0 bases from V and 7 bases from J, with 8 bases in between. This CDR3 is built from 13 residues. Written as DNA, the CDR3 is TGCGCCAGCAGCCAAGATGGGGGGCATACGCAGTATTTT. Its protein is CASSQDGGHTQYF.

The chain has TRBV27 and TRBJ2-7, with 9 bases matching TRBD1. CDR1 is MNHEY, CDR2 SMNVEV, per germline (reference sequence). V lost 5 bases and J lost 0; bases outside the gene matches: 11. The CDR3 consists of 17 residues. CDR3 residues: CASSLGPGTGSSYEQYF. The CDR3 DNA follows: TGTGCCAGCAGTCTTGGTCCCGGGACAGGGAGCTCCTACGAGCAGTACTTC.

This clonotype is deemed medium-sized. The CDR3, as DNA: TGTGCCAGCATAATTAGCGTCGCGGACTACAATGAGCAGTTCTTC. The encoded protein is CASIISVADYNEQFF. The V gene is TRBV2, the J gene TRBJ2-1, with D maybe TRBD2 (5 bases). The V and J ends lost 7 bases and 3 bases respectively, with 16 bases between them. The CDR3 covers 15 residues. Germline CDR1 is SNHLY and CDR2 is FYNNEI.